This is a list of T cell receptor beta chains from one sample in a study of Ad26.COV2.S vaccination and SARS-CoV-2 variants. Libraries were prepared by immunoSEQ multiplex PCR; TCRdb keeps only in-frame clonotypes and omits some of them. The sample lists around 300,000 clones; 90% were seen once. Sequencing used peripheral blood, obtained in a trial of Ad26.COV2.S vaccine versus placebo. Receptor source: a person between 18 and 59 years old who received the Ad26.COV2.S COVID-19 vaccine or a placebo. CDR3s include the opening cysteine and the closing phenylalanine or tryptophan. The D gene is left open where the match is weak. A clone size is listed for some rows: how often the clone was seen (once, few, many), or a class if it is expanded.

size: NA
J: TRBJ1-1
V: TRBV19
D: NA
DNA: TGTGCCAGTAGCCTTATAACAGGGTATGTGAACACTGAAGCTTTCTTT
CDR3: CASSLITGYVNTEAFF

size: NA
J: TRBJ2-3
V: TRBV15
D: NA
DNA: TGTGCCACCAGCAGAGCGGGGAGAAGTGGGGCCGCAGATACGCAGTATTTT
CDR3: CATSRAGRSGAADTQYF

size: NA
J: TRBJ2-5
V: TRBV5-4
D: NA
DNA: TGTGCCAGCCCGAAAGAGACCCAGTACTTC
CDR3: CASPKETQYF

size: NA
J: TRBJ2-5
V: TRBV11-3
D: NA
DNA: TGTGCCAGCAGCTTAGGAAGGGTCTTACAAGAGACCCAGTACTTC
CDR3: CASSLGRVLQETQYF

size: NA
J: TRBJ1-1
V: TRBV7-2
D: TRBD1
DNA: TGTGCCAGCAGCGGACAGGGCTTGGTGAACACTGAAGCTTTCTTT
CDR3: CASSGQGLVNTEAFF

size: once
J: TRBJ2-3
V: TRBV6-7
D: NA
DNA: TGTGCCAGCAGTTACGGTCCGTGCCCCATCGCGCAGTATTTT
CDR3: CASSYGPCPIAQYF

size: NA
J: TRBJ1-2
V: TRBV10-3
D: NA
DNA: TGTGCCATCAGTGAGGACAGACGCTATGGCTACACCTTC
CDR3: CAISEDRRYGYTF

size: NA
J: TRBJ1-2
V: TRBV6-2/TRBV6-3
D: TRBD1
DNA: TGTGCCAGCAGTTATAGCAGGGGGCAGAACTATGGCTACACCTTC
CDR3: CASSYSRGQNYGYTF

size: few
J: TRBJ1-6
V: TRBV28
D: TRBD1
DNA: TGTGCCAGCATTCTCAGGGGGGAGGCACCCCTCCACTTT
CDR3: CASILRGEAPLHF

size: NA
J: TRBJ1-2
V: TRBV14
D: NA
DNA: TGTGCCAGCAGCCAAGATATCCGAGGCGGCTACACCTTC
CDR3: CASSQDIRGGYTF

size: NA
J: TRBJ1-1
V: TRBV4-1
D: NA
DNA: TGCGCCAGCAGCTCTGCCGGGAAAGGTAACACTGAAGCTTTCTTT
CDR3: CASSSAGKGNTEAFF

size: NA
J: TRBJ2-1
V: TRBV12-3/TRBV12-4
D: NA
DNA: TGTGCCAGCAGCCCCGCGAACAGGGCGATGCAGTTCTTC
CDR3: CASSPANRAMQFF

size: NA
J: TRBJ2-1
V: TRBV15
D: TRBD2
DNA: TGTGCCACCAGCTCCCGAAGCGGGAGCAGAGACGAGCAGTTCTTC
CDR3: CATSSRSGSRDEQFF

size: NA
J: TRBJ1-1
V: TRBV7-9
D: NA
DNA: TGTGCCAGCAGCTTAGCCGGACAGACTTTCTTT
CDR3: CASSLAGQTFF

size: once
J: TRBJ2-3
V: TRBV2
D: NA
DNA: TGTGCCAGCATGAGGGTCGGGGATACGCAGTATTTT
CDR3: CASMRVGDTQYF

size: NA
J: TRBJ2-6
V: TRBV6-6
D: TRBD1
DNA: TGTGCCAGCAGTCGGGGGACAGGGGGTATAACTGGGGCCAACGTCCTGACTTTC
CDR3: CASSRGTGGITGANVLTF

size: once
J: TRBJ2-1
V: TRBV12-5
D: TRBD2
DNA: TGTGCTAGTGGTTTTTACGGGGGGGTCAATGAGCAGTTCTTC
CDR3: CASGFYGGVNEQFF